A single sample gave rise to the 9 T cell receptor beta chains below, sequenced in a study of cytomegalovirus exposure and HLA in healthy donors. This table comes from immunoSEQ multiplex PCR, and its TCRdb copy is limited to in-frame clones, with some not included. This sample yields some 220,000 clones, of which 75% to 95% are seen a single time; 1% to 1.2% belongs to the top ten. Sequencing used PBMCs. The source of these receptors is a woman in her late teens or twenties in good health and CMV-seronegative.

The rearrangement links TRBV5-1 to TRBJ1-4; D is uncertain. The CDR3 is 19 residues long. Per the germline V gene, CDR1 is SGHRS and CDR2 is YFSETQ. Trimming took 0 bases from V and 6 from J, leaving 24 bases between them. CDR3 nucleotide sequence: TGCGCCAGCAGCTTGGCCATGGCGTTGACATCCAACAAAGATGAAAAACTGTTTTTT. This codes for CASSLAMALTSNKDEKLFF.

The chain employs TRBV4-1 and TRBJ2-7; 8 nucleotides match TRBD1. The CDR3 has 17 amino acids. J gave up 0 bases and V 0 bases, and 7 bases lay outside the gene matches. CDR1 is MGHRA, CDR2 YSYEKL, per germline. CDR3 sequence reads: CASSQEPDRASSYEQYF. The CDR3, as DNA: TGCGCCAGCAGCCAAGAACCGGACAGGGCGTCCTCCTACGAGCAGTACTTC.

J is TRBJ2-3 and V is TRBV9; 7 bases align to TRBD2. Germline loops: CDR1 SGDLS, CDR2 YYNGEE. V shed 0 bases and J 2 bases; nucleotides not matched to a gene: 6. The length of the CDR3 is 16 residues. CDR3 loop: CASSVGSSGSTDTQYF. CDR3 nucleotides: TGTGCCAGCAGCGTAGGGTCTAGCGGTTCCACAGATACGCAGTATTTT. Together with reference TRBV9 and TRBJ2-3, the CDR3 gives the full variable domain: DSGVTQTPKHLITATGQRVTLRCSPRSGDLSVYWYQQSLDQGLQFLIQYYNGEERAKGNILERFSAQQFPDLHSELNLSSLELGDSALYFCASSVGSSGSTDTQYFGPGTRLTVL.

The V and J genes are TRBV5-5 and TRBJ1-1; D perhaps matches TRBD1 (5 bases). CDR1 and CDR2 from the germline V gene are SGHKS and YYEKEE (reference sequence). The V end lost 2 bases, the J end lost 8 bases, and 13 bases lay between the germline ends. This CDR3 is built from 13 residues. The CDR3 reads CASSFKGLPEAFF. CDR3 sequence (DNA): TGTGCCAGCAGCTTTAAGGGACTTCCCGAAGCTTTCTTT.

This clone was picked up one time. The J gene is TRBJ2-3, the V gene TRBV25-1; 7 bases match TRBD2. Trimming took 4 bases from V and 11 from J; bases not matched to a gene: 6. Germline CDR1 and CDR2: MGHDK and SYGVNS. CDR3 length equals 12 residues. The CDR3 DNA sequence: TGTGCCAGCAGTGGTCTAGCGGAGCGGCAGTATTTT. It specifies CASSGLAERQYF.

In its sample, this clone was seen once. The chain carries TRBV19 and TRBJ1-1; 7 bases align to TRBD1. The germline gives CDR1 LNHDA, CDR2 SQIVND (reference sequence). V lost 3 bases, J lost 0 bases, and 10 bases stayed unmatched. CDR3 length: 17 amino acids. The CDR3, as DNA: TGTGCCAGTAGTATCACCCCGCAGGGGGTTATGAACACTGAAGCTTTCTTT. Translation gives CASSITPQGVMNTEAFF.

The chain is built from TRBV28 and TRBJ1-5; 7 nucleotides align to TRBD1. The CDR3 consists of 15 residues. V shed 2 bases, J shed 2 bases, and the junction held 3 bases outside the gene matches. Germline V gives CDR1 MDHEN, CDR2 SYDVKM. The CDR3 reads CASSLIRGGNQPQHF. The CDR3 coding sequence is TGTGCCAGCAGTTTAATCAGGGGGGGCAATCAGCCCCAGCATTTT.

The gene calls are TRBV2 and TRBJ2-2, with TRBD1 identical over 7 bases. Germline CDR1 reads SNHLY; CDR2 reads FYNNEI. Trimming took 3 bases from V and 7 from J; bases not matched to a gene: 5. The CDR3 extends over 14 amino acids. The CDR3 sequence: CASSDPGGIGELFF. The CDR3 nucleotides are TGTGCCAGCAGTGATCCAGGGGGAATCGGGGAGCTGTTTTTT.

This clone appeared a single time. The J gene is TRBJ2-2, the V gene TRBV27; 7 nucleotides agree with TRBD2. V shed 2 bases and J 5 bases; nucleotides not matched to a gene: 5. CDR1 MNHEY and CDR2 SMNVEV come from the germline V gene (reference sequence). The length of the CDR3 is 15 residues. The CDR3 nucleotides are TGTGCCAGCAGTTTAGCGGGAGTGGGTACCGGGGAGCTGTTTTTT. It is translated as CASSLAGVGTGELFF.